Many counts were recorded for the clone carrying this T cell receptor beta chain. Its antigen is not identified. Via MiXCR, TCRdb re-called the PCR reads. The sample records 100,000 or so clones, under 15% being singletons. These data are taken from a study of metastatic and nonmetastatic thyroid tumors. Study-level information: Repertoire comparison spanned blood and tumor or nodule tissue of malignant and benign thyroid patients. Study-wide results and limits: Malignant thyroid tumors reportedly had TCR beta diversity that was significantly higher than in benign nodules, in blood and tumor.

This CDR3 spans 14 amino acids. The V segment lost 7 bases and the J segment 9 bases; nucleotides outside the gene matches: 10. No treatment had been given to any patient before thyroid surgery. The sequenced sample was blood. This clonotype originated in a female donor with papillary thyroid cancer or a benign thyroid nodule (not recorded which). Some clones in this sample may be carry-over from other donors' samples. The chain recombines TRBV12-3 or TRBV12-4 with TRBJ2-1; 9 nucleotides align to TRBD2. The CDR3 sequence: CASIPSGALVEQFF. The CDR3 coding sequence is TGTGCCAGCATTCCTAGCGGGGCCCTGGTTGAGCAGTTCTTC.